One TCR beta chain is described in this entry. Authors' processing steps: Reference gene primers were amplified, and this amplification served to estimate nucleated cell counts. Clones were sequenced by immunoSEQ multiplex PCR, and TCRdb holds only the in-frame ones, with some missing. V and J calls plus clone size are reproduced from that table; the DNA served to infer D and trimming. The table shows about 80,000 clones, with 75% to 85% occurring only once. The data stem from a study of blood T cell repertoires in COVID-19. Whole-study context: The study drew acute and convalescent COVID-19 samples from the United States, Italy and Spain. PBMCs, B-cell-depleted T cells, or T cells were the source of the cDNA or gDNA that made up the material.

During active infection, Seattle patients enrolled and were then monitored through disease. V lost 7 bases and J 0 bases, leaving 16 bases between the germline ends. This CDR3 is built from 15 residues. Germline V CDR1 and CDR2: MGHDK, SYGVNS. The rearrangement joins TRBV25-1 to TRBJ2-7; D gene ambiguous. This receptor was taken from a man in his fifties with COVID-19, enrolled during active disease. The sequencing sample was made of peripheral blood. As DNA, the CDR3 is TGTGCCAGCACCCCTGGAGAGCTGAGCTCCTACGAGCAGTACTTC. Amino acids: CASTPGELSSYEQYF.